This TCR beta chain is from a study of blood T cell repertoires in COVID-19. In the study overall: From T cells, B-cell-depleted T cells, or PBMCs came the material, which was cDNA or gDNA.

Unmatched junction bases numbered 12, after V lost 5 bases and J lost 6 bases. Germline lookup yields CDR1 MNHEY and CDR2 SMNVEV (reference sequence). This CDR3 comprises 16 residues. Assay: immunoSEQ multiplex PCR; the TCRdb copy retains only in-frame clones and omits some. The sample shows about 290,000 clones, about nine tenths of them seen only once. The TCR sequence derives from a woman aged 30 to 39 with active or convalescent COVID-19. This chain links TRBV27 with TRBJ2-3; TRBD2 matches 9 bases. Sequenced sample: peripheral blood. The CDR3 DNA sequence: TGTGCCAGCAGTCTAGTAGCGGGGGTTTTGGGGGATACGCAGTATTTT. Residues: CASSLVAGVLGDTQYF.